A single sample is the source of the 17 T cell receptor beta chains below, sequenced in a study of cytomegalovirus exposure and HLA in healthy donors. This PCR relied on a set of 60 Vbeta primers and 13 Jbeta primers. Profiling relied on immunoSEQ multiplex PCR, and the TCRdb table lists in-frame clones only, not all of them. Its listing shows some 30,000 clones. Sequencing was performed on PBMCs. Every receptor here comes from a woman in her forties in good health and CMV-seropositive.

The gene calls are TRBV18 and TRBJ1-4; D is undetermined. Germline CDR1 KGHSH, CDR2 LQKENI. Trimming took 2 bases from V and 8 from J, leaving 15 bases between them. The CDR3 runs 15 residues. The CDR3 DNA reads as TGTGCCAGCTCACCAGTCTCGAGACAACCGGAAAAACTGTTTTTT. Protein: CASSPVSRQPEKLFF. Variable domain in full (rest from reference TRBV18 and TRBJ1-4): NAGVMQNPRHLVRRRGQEARLRCSPMKGHSHVYWYRQLPEEGLKFMVYLQKENIIDESGMPKERFSAEFPKEGPSILRIQQVVRGDSAAYFCASSPVSRQPEKLFFGSGTQLSVL.

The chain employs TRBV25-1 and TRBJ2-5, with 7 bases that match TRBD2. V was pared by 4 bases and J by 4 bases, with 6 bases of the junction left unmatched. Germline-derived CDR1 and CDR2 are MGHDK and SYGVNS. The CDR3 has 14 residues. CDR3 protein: CASSGASGGETQYF. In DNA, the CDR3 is TGTGCCAGCAGTGGAGCTAGCGGTGGAGAGACCCAGTACTTC.

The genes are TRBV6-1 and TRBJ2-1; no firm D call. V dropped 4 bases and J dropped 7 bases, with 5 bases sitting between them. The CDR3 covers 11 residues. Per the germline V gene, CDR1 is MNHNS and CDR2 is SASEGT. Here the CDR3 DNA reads TGTGCCAGCAGTGGTCAAAATGAGCAGTTCTTC. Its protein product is CASSGQNEQFF.

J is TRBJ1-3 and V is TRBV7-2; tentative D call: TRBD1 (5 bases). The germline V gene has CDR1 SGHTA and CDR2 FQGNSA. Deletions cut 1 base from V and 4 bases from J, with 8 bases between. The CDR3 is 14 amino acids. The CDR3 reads CASSLETAGNTIYF. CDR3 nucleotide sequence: TGTGCCAGCAGCTTAGAGACAGCAGGAAACACCATATATTTT.

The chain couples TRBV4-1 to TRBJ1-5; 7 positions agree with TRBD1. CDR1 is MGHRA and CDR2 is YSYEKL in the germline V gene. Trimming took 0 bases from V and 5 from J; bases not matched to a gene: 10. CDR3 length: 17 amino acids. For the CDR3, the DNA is TGCGCCAGCAGCCAAGATGGAGGGCAGGGGGGCCATCAGCCCCAGCATTTT. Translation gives CASSQDGGQGGHQPQHF.

The CDR3 sequence: CASSSGTRNVGEQYF. As DNA, the CDR3 is TGTGCCAGCTCATCCGGGACTAGAAATGTCGGGGAGCAGTACTTC. The chain combines TRBV18 with TRBJ2-7; 8 nucleotides match TRBD2. The ends lost 5 bases at V and 7 bases at J; junction bases unmatched: 13. The CDR3 totals 15 residues. Germline V gives CDR1 KGHSH, CDR2 LQKENI.

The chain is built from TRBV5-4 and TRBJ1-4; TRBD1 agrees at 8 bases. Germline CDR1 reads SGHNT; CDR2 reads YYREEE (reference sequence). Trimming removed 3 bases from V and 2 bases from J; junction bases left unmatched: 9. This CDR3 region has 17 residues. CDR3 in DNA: TGTGCCAGCAGCTCCGGGACAGGAGGTCCCACTAATGAAAAACTGTTTTTT. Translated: CASSSGTGGPTNEKLFF.

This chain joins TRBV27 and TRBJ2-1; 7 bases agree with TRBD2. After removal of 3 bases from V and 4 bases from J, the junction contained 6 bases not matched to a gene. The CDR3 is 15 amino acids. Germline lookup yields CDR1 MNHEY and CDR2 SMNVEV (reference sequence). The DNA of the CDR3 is TGTGCCAGCAGTTTTCTGGCGGGAGCTTACAATGAGCAGTTCTTC. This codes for CASSFLAGAYNEQFF.

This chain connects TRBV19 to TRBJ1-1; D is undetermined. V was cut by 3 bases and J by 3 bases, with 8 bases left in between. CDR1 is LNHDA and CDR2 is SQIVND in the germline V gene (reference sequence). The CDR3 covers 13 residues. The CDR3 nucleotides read TGTGCCAGTAGTATGAGAGGTTACACTGAAGCTTTCTTT. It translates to CASSMRGYTEAFF.

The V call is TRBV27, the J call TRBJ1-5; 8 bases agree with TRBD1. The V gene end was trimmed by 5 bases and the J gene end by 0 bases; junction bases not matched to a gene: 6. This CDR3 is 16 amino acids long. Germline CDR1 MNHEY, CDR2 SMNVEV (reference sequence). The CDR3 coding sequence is TGTGCCAGCAGTCTCACAGGGGGTTATAGCAATCAGCCCCAGCATTTT. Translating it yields CASSLTGGYSNQPQHF.

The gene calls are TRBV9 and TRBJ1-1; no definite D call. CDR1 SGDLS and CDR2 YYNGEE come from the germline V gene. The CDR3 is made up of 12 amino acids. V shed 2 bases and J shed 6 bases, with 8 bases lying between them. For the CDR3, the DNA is TGTGCCAGCAGCGTTCTATCCGCTGAAGCTTTCTTT. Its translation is CASSVLSAEAFF.

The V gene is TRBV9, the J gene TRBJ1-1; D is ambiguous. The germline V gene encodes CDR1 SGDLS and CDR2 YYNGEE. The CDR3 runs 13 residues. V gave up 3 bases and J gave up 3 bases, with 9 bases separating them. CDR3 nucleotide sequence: TGTGCCAGCAGCGGCCACGGGGACACTGAAGCTTTCTTT. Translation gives CASSGHGDTEAFF.

The DNA for the CDR3 is TGTGCCAGCAGCCCATGGACAAGGGAAAAACTGTTTTTT. Translating it yields CASSPWTREKLFF. J is TRBJ1-4 and V is TRBV7-9, with TRBD1 as a possible D gene (5 bases). V lost 5 bases and J 8 bases, leaving 12 bases between the germline ends. From germline, CDR1 is SEHNR and CDR2 FQNEAQ (reference sequence). This CDR3 comprises 13 residues.

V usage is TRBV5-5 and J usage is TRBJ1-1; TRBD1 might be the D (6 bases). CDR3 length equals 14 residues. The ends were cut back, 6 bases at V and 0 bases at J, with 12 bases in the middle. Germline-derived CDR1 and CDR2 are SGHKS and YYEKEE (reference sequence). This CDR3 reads CASTKGHMNTEAFF. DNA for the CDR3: TGTGCCAGCACCAAGGGACATATGAACACTGAAGCTTTCTTT.

The CDR3 loop is CASSLRGGNTEAFF. CDR3 in DNA: TGTGCCAGCAGTTTGCGGGGCGGGAACACTGAAGCTTTCTTT. The chain combines TRBV27 with TRBJ1-1; D may be TRBD1 (5 bases). V gave up 3 bases and J gave up 1 base, with 9 bases separating them. The CDR3 length is 14 residues. Germline CDR1 and CDR2: MNHEY and SMNVEV (reference sequence).

The CDR3 DNA sequence: TGTGCCAGCAGCCTTTCGGGGGGCACCGGGGAGCTGTTTTTT. Translated: CASSLSGGTGELFF. This sequence joins TRBV7-2 and TRBJ2-2; 7 positions agree with TRBD2. Germline-derived CDR1 and CDR2 are SGHTA and FQGNSA. The CDR3 consists of 14 residues. V gave up 5 bases and J gave up 4 bases; unmatched junction bases: 4.

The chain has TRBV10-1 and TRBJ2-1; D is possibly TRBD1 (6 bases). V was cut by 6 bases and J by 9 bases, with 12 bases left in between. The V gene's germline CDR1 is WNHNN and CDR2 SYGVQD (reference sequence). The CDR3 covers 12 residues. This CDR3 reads CASRVTGLEQFF. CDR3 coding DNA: TGCGCCAGCAGAGTCACAGGGCTTGAGCAGTTCTTC.